These T cell receptor beta chains were read from a single sample in a study of CXCR3-negative and CXCR3-positive naive CD8 T cells. TCRdb reprocessed the 5' RACE reads and stores each CDR3 protein as one record, lacking DNA. The specimen's table records roughly 120,000 distinct CDR3 sequences. The sample taken for sequencing was naive CXCR3+ CD8+ T cells from blood. The receptors were sampled from a human donor in good health. Some clones in this sample may be carry-over from other donors' samples. Each CDR3 is given with its conserved first and last residue. The order of the fields is J gene, V gene, CDR3 protein.

TRBJ2-3 | TRBV25-1 | CASSAATWDTQYF
TRBJ2-7 | TRBV6-2/TRBV6-3 | CASSSSGSPYEQYF
TRBJ1-2 | TRBV19 | CASSGGWTYTF
TRBJ2-1 | TRBV7-2 | CASSLARLGTLPNNEQFF
TRBJ2-3 | TRBV10-3 | CAISDRTDTDTQYF
TRBJ2-7 | TRBV12-3/TRBV12-4 | CASSPGTTYEQYF
TRBJ2-1 | TRBV7-6 | CASSLVGVGNRNEQFF
TRBJ2-7 | TRBV12-3/TRBV12-4 | CASSLQGEQYF
TRBJ2-7 | TRBV29-1 | CSVETGSGAYEQYF
TRBJ2-3 | TRBV20-1 | CSAPFSGGSTDTQYF
TRBJ2-7 | TRBV4-1 | CASSQGLGGRSYEQYF
TRBJ2-7 | TRBV7-2 | CASSLGRSTGAWYEQYF
TRBJ2-2 | TRBV20-1 | CSAKGANTGELFF
TRBJ2-2 | TRBV29-1 | CSAGTRYLNTGELFF
TRBJ1-1 | TRBV7-2 | CASSLERYTGITEAFF
TRBJ2-5 | TRBV20-1 | CSPSSLKTQYF
TRBJ2-7 | TRBV7-9 | CASNRGTSPDYEQYF
TRBJ2-1 | TRBV28 | CASSSLTGTSAYNEQFF
TRBJ1-1 | TRBV29-1 | CSVIGPKNTEAFF
TRBJ2-1 | TRBV10-3 | CAISDTGTSYNEQFF
TRBJ1-2 | TRBV30 | CAWSAGQGSGYTF
TRBJ1-5 | TRBV6-2/TRBV6-3 | CASSYSKVWLPGQPQHF
TRBJ2-3 | TRBV7-9 | CASSLWTSSGTDTQYF
TRBJ1-2 | TRBV19 | CASSWGTGLTSMDGYTF
TRBJ2-7 | TRBV7-6 | CASSLGGLNEQYF
TRBJ2-1 | TRBV13 | CASSPPAGGGHNEQFF
TRBJ2-7 | TRBV28 | CASSSPGTTEQYF
TRBJ2-3 | TRBV7-6 | CASSPAGGTDTQYF
TRBJ1-1 | TRBV29-1 | CSALTGTTEAFF
TRBJ2-7 | TRBV27 | CASSSWDIPGEQYF
TRBJ2-3 | TRBV7-2 | CASSRPVAGDTDTQYF
TRBJ1-2 | TRBV10-3 | CAISVSWGEDSNYGYTF
TRBJ2-7 | TRBV7-2 | CASSPDGPGLISYEQYF
TRBJ1-2 | TRBV29-1 | CSVDPREPWYGYTF
TRBJ1-1 | TRBV29-1 | CSVGGEDFEAFF
TRBJ1-1 | TRBV4-2 | CASTNLENTEAFF
TRBJ2-7 | TRBV28 | CASSFPGDLHAYEQYF
TRBJ2-2 | TRBV5-1 | CASSSRKVGENTGELFF
TRBJ1-4 | TRBV20-1 | CSAPLTGGVKINEKLFF
TRBJ1-5 | TRBV28 | CASSLEGHRPQHF
TRBJ2-1 | TRBV27 | CASSLLLAGGPGGEQFF
TRBJ2-5 | TRBV4-2 | CASSPTTFGTSGRSETQYF
TRBJ2-7 | TRBV28 | CASSLTSGVFSYEQYF
TRBJ2-5 | TRBV7-9 | CASILGPGGGTEQETQYF
TRBJ2-3 | TRBV28 | CASSLSSGGAGADTQYF
TRBJ1-1 | TRBV6-4 | CASSDSPNGDTEAFF
TRBJ2-1 | TRBV10-3 | CAISESDRGDNEQFF
TRBJ1-2 | TRBV27 | CASSLTGTGGYTF
TRBJ2-7 | TRBV6-6 | CASSIAGQGYEQYF
TRBJ2-2 | TRBV7-9 | CASSQTGNTGELFF
TRBJ2-5 | TRBV28 | CASSSGGEEETQYF
TRBJ2-2 | TRBV20-1 | CSARDLVGLNTGELFF
TRBJ1-1 | TRBV7-6 | CASSLFVSDTEAFF
TRBJ1-1 | TRBV5-1 | CASTEGNTEAFF
TRBJ1-5 | TRBV7-9 | CASSLALTDNQPQHF
TRBJ2-7 | TRBV12-3/TRBV12-4 | CASSLDLSYEQYF
TRBJ2-7 | TRBV27 | CASSLKGSAYEQYF
TRBJ2-7 | TRBV3-1 | CASSQVLTGGTYEQYF
TRBJ2-2 | TRBV4-1 | CASSPGGARTGELFF